This T cell receptor (beta chain) was captured by sequencing in a study of blood T cell repertoires in COVID-19. Study details: Whether acute or convalescent, the COVID-19 samples came from the United States, Italy and Spain. From T cells, B-cell-depleted T cells, or PBMCs came the material, which was cDNA or gDNA.

Methods used by the authors: Researchers report that nucleated cell counts were estimated from reference gene primer amplification. The table came from immunoSEQ multiplex PCR; TCRdb's copy has only in-frame clones and leaves some out. V, J and clone size are taken as reported in that table, and D and trimming were inferred from the DNA itself. This sample carries approximately 70,000 clones, around 80% of them seen once, and the ten largest clones take 26%. This CDR3 comprises 17 residues. Looked up from germline, CDR1 is MNHEY and CDR2 is SVGEGT. Trimming took 5 bases from V and 5 from J; bases not matched to a gene: 11.

The genes are TRBV6-2 or TRBV6-3 and TRBJ2-2; 10 nucleotides match TRBD1. Input material: peripheral blood. The receptor was isolated from a man aged 60-69 years with active or convalescent COVID-19. CDR3 amino acids: CASSPTGGAFETGELFF. The CDR3, as DNA: TGTGCCAGCAGTCCGACAGGGGGCGCGTTTGAGACCGGGGAGCTGTTTTTT.